This T cell receptor beta chain was observed in a study of cytomegalovirus exposure and HLA in healthy donors. With 60 Vbeta and 13 Jbeta primers, the PCR was carried out. Produced via immunoSEQ multiplex PCR; TCRdb's table is partial and in-frame only. Among 170,000 or so clones listed, 60% to 85% were seen once. The V gene's germline CDR1 is SEHNR and CDR2 FQNEAQ (reference sequence). After removal of 3 bases from V and 1 base from J, the junction contained 5 bases not matched to a gene. CDR3 length: 16 amino acids. V and J are TRBV7-9 and TRBJ2-3; 9 bases fit TRBD2. The source is a woman in her 30s in good health and CMV-seronegative. Specimen: PBMCs. CDR3 nucleotide sequence: TGTGCCAGCAGCTTGCTAGTAGCGGGGGGCACAGATACGCAGTATTTT. This codes for CASSLLVAGGTDTQYF.